In this sample, the clone carrying this TCR beta chain turned up a few times. This sample was included in a study of CD8+CD57+ T cells in acquired aplastic anemia. Sequencing involved patients with CD8+CD57+ cell expansion previously shown by flow cytometry. The CDR3 contains 16 residues. Germline CDR1 reads SGHAT; CDR2 reads FQNNGV. The V end was cut by 0 bases, the J end by 1 base, with 9 bases between. Genomic DNA, serving as template, underwent TCR beta VDJ and CDR3 profiling. Using its own MiXCR run on the reads, TCRdb lists one record per CDR3 protein. In the table there are 450,000 to 600,000 distinct CDR3 sequences, 25% to 40% of which are singletons.

The chain employs TRBV11-2 and TRBJ2-2; no clear D gene. This TCR came from a human donor with aplastic anemia. Sequenced input: sorted CD4+, CD8+, or CD8+CD57+ T cells (not recorded which) from PBMCs. Here the CDR3 DNA reads TGTGCCAGCAGCTTAGAGTTAGGGATGAACACCGGGGAGCTGTTTTTT. The encoded protein is CASSLELGMNTGELFF.